This T cell receptor beta chain was observed in a study of T cell repertoires in cytomegalovirus infection. Study-level information: Signatures in public TCR beta sequences pointed to both CMV infection and matching HLA type. Findings and limits, study-wide: There were carriers of CMV plus the relevant HLA, and cumulative public TCR beta family frequency identified them. Clonotypes of TCR beta that were HLA-C-restricted and CMV-specific dominated the ex vivo response.

As regards this clonotype: Antigen: not known.

One entry per CDR3 protein, called by TCRdb with MiXCR from the reads. The table has fewer than 550,000 distinct CDR3 sequences, around 32% seen once. The material sequenced was PBMCs. The clonotype was recovered from a human donor in good health (CMV status not recorded). Some clones in this sample may be carry-over from other donors' samples.

CDR3: CASSPSGVGQPQHF. CDR3 DNA: TGTGCCAGCAGCCCCTCAGGGGTGGGTCAGCCCCAGCATTTT. The rearrangement joins TRBV7-8 to TRBJ1-5; tentatively, D is TRBD1 (6 bases). Germline CDR1 reads SGHVS; CDR2 reads FQNEAQ. The CDR3 length is 14 residues. Trimming shortened V by 5 bases and J by 6 bases, and 14 bases separated the two germline ends.